This T cell receptor beta chain comes out of a study of beta chain features in type 1 diabetes. On the study more broadly: In all, roughly 98,000,000 sorted cells from all samples were analyzed.

Deletions cut 1 base from V and 6 bases from J, with 7 bases between. Per the germline V gene, CDR1 is SGHTA and CDR2 is FQGNSA. The CDR3 is 13 residues long. Sequencing targeted expressed TCRB transcripts, as all isolated RNA had been reverse transcribed. Data came from immunoSEQ multiplex PCR; TCRdb stores just in-frame clones and leaves some out. The data contain hundreds of thousands of clones, approximately 30% of them seen just once; the ten biggest clones take up 0.065%. This clonotype was sampled from a man aged 18 to 30 in good health. The J gene is TRBJ1-5, the V gene TRBV7-2; D gene unclear. Specimen: naive CD4+ T cells from blood. Written as DNA, the CDR3 is TGTGCCAGCAGCTTAGACAGTCCTCAGCCCCAGCATTTT. Its protein is CASSLDSPQPQHF.